This TCR beta chain derives from a study of beta chain features in type 1 diabetes. What was sequenced were expressed TCRB transcripts, since all of the isolated RNA had been reverse transcribed. Here immunoSEQ multiplex PCR was the method, and the copy in TCRdb shows in-frame clones only, minus some. The sample carries about 270,000 clones, 11% to 15% recorded once. This clone has more than one count but fewer than ten. Its target is unknown. The study, taken as a whole, reports: Shorter templates might be favored by PCR, equally in patients and controls. There was no resolution here of whether HLA type influences TCRB rearrangement.

The sequenced sample consisted of naive CD4+ T cells from blood. The TCR was taken from a woman in her thirties or forties in good health.

The CDR3 DNA sequence: TGTGCCAGTGGGGGGACAGGGGGCAATCAGCCCCAGCATTTT. It yields the protein CASGGTGGNQPQHF. The chain joins TRBV19 to TRBJ1-5; TRBD1 matches 10 bases. The length of the CDR3 is 14 residues. Germline V gives CDR1 LNHDA, CDR2 SQIVND (reference sequence). V gave up 8 bases and J gave up 2 bases; unmatched junction bases: 3.